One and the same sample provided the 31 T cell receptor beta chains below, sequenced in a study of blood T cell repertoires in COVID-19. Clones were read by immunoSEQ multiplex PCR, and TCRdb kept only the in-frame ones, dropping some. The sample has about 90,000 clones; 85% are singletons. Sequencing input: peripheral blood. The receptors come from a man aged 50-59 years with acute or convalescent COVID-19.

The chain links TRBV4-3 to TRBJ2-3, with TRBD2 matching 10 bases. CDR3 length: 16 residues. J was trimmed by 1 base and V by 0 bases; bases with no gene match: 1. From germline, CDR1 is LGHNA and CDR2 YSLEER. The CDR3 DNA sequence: TGCGCCAGCAGCCAAGACGGGACTAGCGGCACAGATACGCAGTATTTT. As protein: CASSQDGTSGTDTQYF.

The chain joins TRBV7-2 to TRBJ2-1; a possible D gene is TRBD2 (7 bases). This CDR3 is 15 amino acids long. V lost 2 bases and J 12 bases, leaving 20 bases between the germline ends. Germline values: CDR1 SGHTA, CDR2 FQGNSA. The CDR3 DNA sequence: TGTGCCAGCAGCTTACTGGCGGGAGCCTTGGGGGCGCAGTTCTTC. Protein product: CASSLLAGALGAQFF.

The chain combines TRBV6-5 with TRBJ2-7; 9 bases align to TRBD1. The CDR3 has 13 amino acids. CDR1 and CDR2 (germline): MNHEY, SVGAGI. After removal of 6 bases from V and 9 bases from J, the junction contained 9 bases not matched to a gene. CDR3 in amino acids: CASSPGTGWGQYF. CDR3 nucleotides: TGTGCCAGCAGCCCCGGGACAGGGTGGGGGCAGTACTTC.

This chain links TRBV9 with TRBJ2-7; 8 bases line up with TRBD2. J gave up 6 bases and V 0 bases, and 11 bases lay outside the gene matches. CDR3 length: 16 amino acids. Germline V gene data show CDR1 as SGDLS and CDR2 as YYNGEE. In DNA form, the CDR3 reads TGTGCCAGCAGCGTAGGTACTAGCGGCGACACGGGCGAGCAGTACTTC. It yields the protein CASSVGTSGDTGEQYF.

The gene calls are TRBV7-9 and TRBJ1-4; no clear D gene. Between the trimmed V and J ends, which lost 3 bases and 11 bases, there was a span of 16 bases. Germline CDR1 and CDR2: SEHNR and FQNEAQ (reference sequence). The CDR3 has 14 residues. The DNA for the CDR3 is TGTGCCAGCAGCTTTACCCTAGCGAGCGGGAAACTGTTTTTT. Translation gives CASSFTLASGKLFF. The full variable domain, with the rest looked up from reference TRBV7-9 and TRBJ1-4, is DTGVSQNPRHKITKRGQNVTFRCDPISEHNRLYWYRQTLGQGPEFLTYFQNEAQLEKSRLLSDRFSAERPKGSFSTLEIQRTEQGDSAMYLCASSFTLASGKLFFGSGTQLSVL.

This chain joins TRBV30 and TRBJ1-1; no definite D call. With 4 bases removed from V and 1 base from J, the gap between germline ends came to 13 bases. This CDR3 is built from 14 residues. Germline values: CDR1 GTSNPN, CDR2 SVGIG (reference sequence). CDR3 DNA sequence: TGTGCCTGGAATTGGAACGGAGCGAACACTGAAGCTTTCTTT. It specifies CAWNWNGANTEAFF.

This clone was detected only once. In DNA, the CDR3 is TGTGCCAGCTCACGAGAGGGTGGGACAGCAAAGACCGGGGAGCTGTTTTTT. It yields the protein CASSREGGTAKTGELFF. V is TRBV18 and J is TRBJ2-2, with 7 bases lining up with TRBD1. The germline V gene encodes CDR1 KGHSH and CDR2 LQKENI. The CDR3 has 17 amino acids. Losses at the gene ends were 4 bases for V and 5 bases for J; bases not matched to a gene: 13.

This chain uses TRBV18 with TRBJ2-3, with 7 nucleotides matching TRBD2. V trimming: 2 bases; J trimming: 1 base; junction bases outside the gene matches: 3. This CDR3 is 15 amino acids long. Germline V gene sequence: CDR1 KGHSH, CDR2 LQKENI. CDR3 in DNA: TGTGCCAGCTCACCAGGACTAGGGGGCACAGATACGCAGTATTTT. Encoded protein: CASSPGLGGTDTQYF.

The CDR3 DNA reads TGTGCCTGGAGGAAGGAGGGCACCGGGGAGCTGTTTTTT. This gives the protein CAWRKEGTGELFF. The chain combines TRBV30 with TRBJ2-2, with TRBD2 as a possible D gene (6 bases). Germline V gives CDR1 GTSNPN, CDR2 SVGIG (reference sequence). Between the trimmed V and J ends, which lost 3 bases and 4 bases, there was a span of 9 bases. The CDR3 spans 13 residues.

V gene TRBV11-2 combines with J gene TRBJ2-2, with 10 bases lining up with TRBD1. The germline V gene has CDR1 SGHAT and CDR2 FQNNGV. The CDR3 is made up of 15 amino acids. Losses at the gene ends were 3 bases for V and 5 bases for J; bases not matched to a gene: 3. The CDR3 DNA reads TGTGCCAGCAGCTTGGGGACAGGGGTGACCGGGGAGCTGTTTTTT. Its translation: CASSLGTGVTGELFF.

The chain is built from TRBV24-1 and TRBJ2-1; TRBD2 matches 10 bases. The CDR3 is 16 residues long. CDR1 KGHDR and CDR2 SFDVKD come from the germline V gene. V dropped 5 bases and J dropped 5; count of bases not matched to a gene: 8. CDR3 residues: CATSGVSSGGNNEQFF. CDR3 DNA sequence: TGTGCCACCAGTGGGGTCTCTAGCGGGGGTAACAATGAGCAGTTCTTC.

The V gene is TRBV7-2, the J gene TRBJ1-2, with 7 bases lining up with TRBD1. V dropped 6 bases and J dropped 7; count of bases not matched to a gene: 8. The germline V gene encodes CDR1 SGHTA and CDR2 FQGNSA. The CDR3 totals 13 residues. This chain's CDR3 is CASSPRDRRGYTF. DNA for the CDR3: TGTGCCAGCAGTCCCCGGGACAGACGTGGCTACACCTTC. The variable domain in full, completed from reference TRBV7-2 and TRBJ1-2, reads GAGVSQSPSNKVTEKGKDVELRCDPISGHTALYWYRQSLGQGLEFLIYFQGNSAPDKSGLPSDRFSAERTGGSVSTLTIQRTQQEDSAVYLCASSPRDRRGYTFGSGTRLTVV.

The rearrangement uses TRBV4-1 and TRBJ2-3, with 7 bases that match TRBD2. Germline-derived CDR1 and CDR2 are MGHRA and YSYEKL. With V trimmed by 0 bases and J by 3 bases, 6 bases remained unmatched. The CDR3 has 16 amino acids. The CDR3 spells CASSQEASGVTDTQYF. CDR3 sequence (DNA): TGCGCCAGCAGCCAAGAGGCCAGCGGGGTGACAGATACGCAGTATTTT.

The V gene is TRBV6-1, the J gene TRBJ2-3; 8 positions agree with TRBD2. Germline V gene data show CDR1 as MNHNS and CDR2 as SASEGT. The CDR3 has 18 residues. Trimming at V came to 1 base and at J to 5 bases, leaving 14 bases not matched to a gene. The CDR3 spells CASSEGTSGAPGKDTQYF. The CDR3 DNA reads TGTGCCAGCAGTGAAGGTACTAGCGGCGCCCCGGGAAAAGATACGCAGTATTTT.

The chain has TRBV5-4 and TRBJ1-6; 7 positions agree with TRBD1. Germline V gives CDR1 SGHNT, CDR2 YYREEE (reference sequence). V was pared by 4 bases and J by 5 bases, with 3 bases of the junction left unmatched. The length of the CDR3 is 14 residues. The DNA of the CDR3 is TGTGCCAGCAGCGAGGGACAGAATAATTCACCCCTCCACTTT. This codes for CASSEGQNNSPLHF.

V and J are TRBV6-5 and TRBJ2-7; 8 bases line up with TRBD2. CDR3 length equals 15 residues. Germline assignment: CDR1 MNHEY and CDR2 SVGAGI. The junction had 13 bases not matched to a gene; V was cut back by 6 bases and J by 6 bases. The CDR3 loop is CASSVRGAGDTEQYF. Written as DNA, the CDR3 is TGTGCCAGCAGCGTGCGCGGAGCGGGGGACACCGAGCAGTACTTC.

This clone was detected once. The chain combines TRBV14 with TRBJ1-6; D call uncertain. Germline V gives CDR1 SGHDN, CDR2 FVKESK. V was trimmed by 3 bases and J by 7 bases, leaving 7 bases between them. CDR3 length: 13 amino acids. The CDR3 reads CASSQAANSPLHF. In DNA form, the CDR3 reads TGTGCCAGCAGCCAGGCCGCAAATTCACCCCTCCACTTT.

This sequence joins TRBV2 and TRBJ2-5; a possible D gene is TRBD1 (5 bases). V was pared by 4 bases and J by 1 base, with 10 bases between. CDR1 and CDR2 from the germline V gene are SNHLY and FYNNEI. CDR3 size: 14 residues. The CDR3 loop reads CASSVRTPQETQYF. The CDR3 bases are TGTGCCAGCAGTGTTAGGACACCCCAAGAGACCCAGTACTTC.

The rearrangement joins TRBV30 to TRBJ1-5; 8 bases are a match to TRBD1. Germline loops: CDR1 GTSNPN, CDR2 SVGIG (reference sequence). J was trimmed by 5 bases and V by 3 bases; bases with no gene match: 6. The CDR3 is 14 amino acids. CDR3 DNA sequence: TGTGCCTGGAGCATGACAGGGGATCATCAGCCCCAGCATTTT. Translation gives CAWSMTGDHQPQHF.

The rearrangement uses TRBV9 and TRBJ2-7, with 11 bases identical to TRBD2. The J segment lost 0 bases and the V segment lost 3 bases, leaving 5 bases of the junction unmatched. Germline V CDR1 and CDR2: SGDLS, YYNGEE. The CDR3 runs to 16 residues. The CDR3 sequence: CASSAGLAVSSYEQYF. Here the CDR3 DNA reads TGTGCCAGCAGCGCGGGACTAGCGGTTAGCTCCTACGAGCAGTACTTC.

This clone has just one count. DNA of the CDR3: TGTGCCATCGGGGACAGTCGGACTGAAGCTTTCTTT. Translated, it gives CAIGDSRTEAFF. This chain uses TRBV10-3 with TRBJ1-1; TRBD1 agrees at 7 bases. CDR1 is ENHRY and CDR2 is SYGVKD in the germline V gene. The CDR3 covers 12 residues. Losses at the gene ends were 8 bases for V and 5 bases for J; bases not matched to a gene: 5.

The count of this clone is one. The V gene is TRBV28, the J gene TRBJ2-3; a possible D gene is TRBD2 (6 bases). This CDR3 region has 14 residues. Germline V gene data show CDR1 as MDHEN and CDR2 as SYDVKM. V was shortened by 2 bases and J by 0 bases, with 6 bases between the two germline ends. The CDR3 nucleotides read TGTGCCAGCAGTTTAGGGACTAGCACAGATACGCAGTATTTT. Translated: CASSLGTSTDTQYF.

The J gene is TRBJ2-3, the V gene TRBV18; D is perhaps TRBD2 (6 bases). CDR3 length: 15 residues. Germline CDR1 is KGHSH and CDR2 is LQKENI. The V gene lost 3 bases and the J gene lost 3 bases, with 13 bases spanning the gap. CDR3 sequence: CASSPPSAGTDTQYF. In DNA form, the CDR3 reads TGTGCCAGCTCACCCCCTAGCGCAGGGACAGATACGCAGTATTTT.

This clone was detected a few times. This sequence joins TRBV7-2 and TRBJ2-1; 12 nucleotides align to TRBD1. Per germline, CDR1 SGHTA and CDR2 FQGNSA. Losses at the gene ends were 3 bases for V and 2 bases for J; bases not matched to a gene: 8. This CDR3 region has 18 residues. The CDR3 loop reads CASSLGTGGAGTYNEQFF. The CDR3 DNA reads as TGTGCCAGCAGCTTGGGGACAGGGGGCGCTGGCACCTACAATGAGCAGTTCTTC.

The CDR3 loop is CASSYNRDSGNTIYF. The CDR3 nucleotides are TGTGCCAGCAGTTACAACAGGGACTCTGGAAACACCATATATTTT. The rearrangement joins TRBV6-5 to TRBJ1-3; possibly TRBD1 for D (6 bases). Germline loops: CDR1 MNHEY, CDR2 SVGAGI. CDR3 length equals 15 residues. V was clipped by 2 bases and J by 0 bases, with 8 bases between them.

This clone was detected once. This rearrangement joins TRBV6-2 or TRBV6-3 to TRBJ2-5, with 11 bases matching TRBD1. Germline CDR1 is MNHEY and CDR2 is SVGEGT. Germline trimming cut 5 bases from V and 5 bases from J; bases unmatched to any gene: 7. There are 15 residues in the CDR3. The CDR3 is CASSRRTGGAETQYF. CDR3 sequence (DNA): TGTGCCAGCAGTCGACGGACAGGGGGCGCGGAGACCCAGTACTTC.

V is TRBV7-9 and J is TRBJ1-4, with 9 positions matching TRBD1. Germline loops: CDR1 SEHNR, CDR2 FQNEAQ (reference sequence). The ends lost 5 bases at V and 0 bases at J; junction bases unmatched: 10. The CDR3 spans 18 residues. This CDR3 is CASSPTGGTLATNEKLFF. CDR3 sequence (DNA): TGTGCCAGCAGCCCTACAGGGGGCACCCTGGCAACTAATGAAAAACTGTTTTTT.

Here the CDR3 reads CATSGDTYNEQFF. The CDR3 bases are TGTGCCACCAGTGGGGACACTTACAATGAGCAGTTCTTC. The J gene is TRBJ2-1, the V gene TRBV24-1, with D perhaps TRBD1 (6 bases). The V end was cut by 5 bases, the J end by 4 bases, with 8 bases between. CDR1 and CDR2 (germline): KGHDR, SFDVKD. CDR3 size: 13 residues.

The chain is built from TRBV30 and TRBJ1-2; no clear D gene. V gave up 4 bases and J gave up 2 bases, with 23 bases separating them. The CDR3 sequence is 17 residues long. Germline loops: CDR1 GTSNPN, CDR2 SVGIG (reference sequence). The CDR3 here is CAWTRRWREVSNYGYTF. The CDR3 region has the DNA TGTGCCTGGACCCGGCGCTGGAGGGAAGTGTCGAACTATGGCTACACCTTC.

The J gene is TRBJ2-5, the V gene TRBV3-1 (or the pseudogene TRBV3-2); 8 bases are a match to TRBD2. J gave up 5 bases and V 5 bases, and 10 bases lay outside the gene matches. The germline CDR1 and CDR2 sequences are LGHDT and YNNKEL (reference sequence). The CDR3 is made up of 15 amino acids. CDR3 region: CASSDSAGGGETQYF. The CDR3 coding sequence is TGTGCCAGCAGCGATTCTGCGGGAGGTGGTGAGACCCAGTACTTC.

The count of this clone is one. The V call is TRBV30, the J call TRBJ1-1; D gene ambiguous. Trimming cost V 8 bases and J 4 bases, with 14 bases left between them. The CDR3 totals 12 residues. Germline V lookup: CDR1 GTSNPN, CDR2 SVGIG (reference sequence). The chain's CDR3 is CATTSLGTEAFF. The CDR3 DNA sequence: TGTGCCACCACTAGTCTGGGCACTGAAGCTTTCTTT.